These 2 T cell receptor beta chains were sequenced from one sample in a study of naive and memory T cell subsets. An equimolar mix of two oligonucleotides served as the beta constant-region primer for TRBC1 and TRBC2. Nested alpha and beta constant-region primers with the SP2 primer drove four PCR rounds on ligated cDNA. TCRdb itself ran the UMI-ligation and nested PCR reads through MiXCR, one entry per CDR3 protein. Altogether 95,000 to 150,000 distinct CDR3 sequences are present, roughly 36% being singletons, with the ten largest covering about 0.85%. Sequencing used central memory CD4+ T cells from blood. All receptors come from a human donor in good health.

CDR3 in DNA: TGTGCCAGCAGCCCGACAGGGGACAATCAGCCCCAGCATTTT. Protein sequence: CASSPTGDNQPQHF. The J gene is TRBJ1-5, the V gene TRBV3-1; 8 bases fit TRBD1. The CDR3 spans 14 residues. Germline CDR1 reads LGHDT; CDR2 reads YNNKEL (reference sequence). Trimming removed 4 bases from V and 3 bases from J; junction bases left unmatched: 2.

The chain combines TRBV29-1 with TRBJ1-1, with D hard to call. Germline V gives CDR1 SQVTM, CDR2 ANQGSEA. Trimming shortened V by 6 bases and J by 3 bases, and 14 bases separated the two germline ends. The CDR3 runs 13 residues. The CDR3 reads CSVCRIGDTEAFF. The DNA for the CDR3 is TGCAGCGTCTGCCGAATTGGAGACACTGAAGCTTTCTTT.